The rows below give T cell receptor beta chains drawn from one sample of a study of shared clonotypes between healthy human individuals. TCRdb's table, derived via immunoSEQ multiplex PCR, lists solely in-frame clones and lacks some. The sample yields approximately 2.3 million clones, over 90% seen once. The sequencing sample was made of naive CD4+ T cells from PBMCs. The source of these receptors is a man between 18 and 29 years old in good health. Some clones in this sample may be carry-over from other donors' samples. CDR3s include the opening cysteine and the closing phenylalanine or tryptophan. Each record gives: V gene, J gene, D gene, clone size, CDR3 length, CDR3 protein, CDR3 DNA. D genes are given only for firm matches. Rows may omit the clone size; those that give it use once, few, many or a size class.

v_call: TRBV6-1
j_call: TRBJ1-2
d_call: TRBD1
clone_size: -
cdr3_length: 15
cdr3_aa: CASSKRGQGIGGYTF
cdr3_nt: TGTGCCAGCAGTAAGCGGGGACAGGGGATCGGTGGCTACACCTTC

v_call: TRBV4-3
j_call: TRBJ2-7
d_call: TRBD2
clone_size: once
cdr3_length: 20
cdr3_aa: CASSQHTVRGLADLPTEQYF
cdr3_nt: TGCGCCAGCAGCCAACATACCGTCCGGGGACTAGCGGATCTTCCTACGGAGCAGTACTTC

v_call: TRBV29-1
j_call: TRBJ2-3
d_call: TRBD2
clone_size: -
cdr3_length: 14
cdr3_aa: CSSGTSGSTDTQYF
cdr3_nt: TGCAGCTCTGGGACTAGCGGGAGCACAGATACGCAGTATTTT

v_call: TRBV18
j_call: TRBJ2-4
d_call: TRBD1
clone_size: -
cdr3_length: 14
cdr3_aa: CASSTQGAGDIQYF
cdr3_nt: TGTGCCAGCTCAACGCAGGGGGCAGGGGACATTCAGTACTTC

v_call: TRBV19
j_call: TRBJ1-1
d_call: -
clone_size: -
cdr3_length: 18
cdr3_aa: CASSPSVRGFDPSTEAFF
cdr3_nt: TGTGCCAGTAGTCCCTCCGTAAGGGGGTTCGACCCGAGTACTGAAGCTTTCTTT

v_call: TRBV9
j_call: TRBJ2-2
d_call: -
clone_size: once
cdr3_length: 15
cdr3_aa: CASSGPGHNTGELFF
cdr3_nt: TGTGCCAGCAGCGGACCGGGTCACAACACCGGGGAGCTGTTTTTT

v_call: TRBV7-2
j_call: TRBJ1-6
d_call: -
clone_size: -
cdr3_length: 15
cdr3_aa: CASSLSGAINSPLHF
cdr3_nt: TGTGCCAGCAGCTTATCCGGAGCGATTAATTCACCCCTCCACTTT

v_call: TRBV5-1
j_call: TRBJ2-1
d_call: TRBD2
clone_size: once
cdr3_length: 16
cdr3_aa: CASSWDPTSGRNEQFF
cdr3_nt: TGCGCCAGCAGTTGGGATCCGACTAGCGGGAGAAATGAGCAGTTCTTC

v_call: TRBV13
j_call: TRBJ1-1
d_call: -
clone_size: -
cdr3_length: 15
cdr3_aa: CASSSGRTGGTEAFF
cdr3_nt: TGTGCCAGCAGCTCCGGGCGGACGGGGGGCACTGAAGCTTTCTTT

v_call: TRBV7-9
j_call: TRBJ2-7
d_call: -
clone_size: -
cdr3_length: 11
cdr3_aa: CASSSPYEQYF
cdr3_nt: TGTGCCAGCAGCTCCCCCTACGAGCAGTACTTC

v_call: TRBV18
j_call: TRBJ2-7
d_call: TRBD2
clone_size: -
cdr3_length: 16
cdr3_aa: CASSLQTSGIRSEQYF
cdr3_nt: TGTGCCAGCTCATTACAGACTAGCGGGATAAGGTCCGAGCAGTACTTC

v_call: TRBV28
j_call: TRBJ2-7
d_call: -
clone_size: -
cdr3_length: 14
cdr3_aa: CASSLPGSRDEQYF
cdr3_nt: TGTGCCAGCAGTTTGCCGGGGTCTCGGGACGAGCAGTACTTC

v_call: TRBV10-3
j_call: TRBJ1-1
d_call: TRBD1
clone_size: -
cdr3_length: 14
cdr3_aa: CAIRQTGVNTEAFF
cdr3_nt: TGTGCCATCAGACAGACAGGGGTGAACACTGAAGCTTTCTTT

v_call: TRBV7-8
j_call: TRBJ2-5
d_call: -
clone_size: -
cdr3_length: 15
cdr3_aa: CASSPRDRAWETQYF
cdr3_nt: TGTGCCAGCAGCCCTAGGGACCGCGCCTGGGAGACCCAGTACTTC

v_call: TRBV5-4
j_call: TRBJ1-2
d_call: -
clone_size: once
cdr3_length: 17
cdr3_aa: CASSLVGQGMANYGYTF
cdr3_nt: TGTGCCAGCAGCTTGGTTGGGCAGGGCATGGCCAACTATGGCTACACCTTC

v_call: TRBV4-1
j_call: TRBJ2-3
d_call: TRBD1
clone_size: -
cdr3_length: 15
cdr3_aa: CASSRTGVGTDTQYF
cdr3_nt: TGCGCCAGCAGCAGGACAGGGGTCGGCACAGATACGCAGTATTTT

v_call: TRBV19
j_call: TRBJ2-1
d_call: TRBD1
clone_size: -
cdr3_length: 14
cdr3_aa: CASSAGTVYNEQFF
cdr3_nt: TGTGCCAGTAGTGCCGGGACAGTCTACAATGAGCAGTTCTTC

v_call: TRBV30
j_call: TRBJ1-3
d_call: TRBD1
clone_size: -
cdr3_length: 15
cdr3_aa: CALKGQEYIGNTIYF
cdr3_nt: TGTGCCTTAAAAGGACAGGAATATATTGGAAACACCATATATTTT

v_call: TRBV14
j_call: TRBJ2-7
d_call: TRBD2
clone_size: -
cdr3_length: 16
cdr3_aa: CASSSLAGLNSYEQYF
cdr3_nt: TGTGCCAGCAGCTCACTAGCGGGACTCAACTCCTACGAGCAGTACTTC

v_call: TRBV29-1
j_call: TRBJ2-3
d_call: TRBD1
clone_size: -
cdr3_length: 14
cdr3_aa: CSVAGTGTTDTQYF
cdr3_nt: TGCAGCGTTGCCGGGACAGGGACCACAGATACGCAGTATTTT

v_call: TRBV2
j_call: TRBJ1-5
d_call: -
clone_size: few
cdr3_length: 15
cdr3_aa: CASRPTGGGNQPQHF
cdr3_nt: TGTGCCAGCAGACCAACGGGAGGGGGCAATCAGCCCCAGCATTTT

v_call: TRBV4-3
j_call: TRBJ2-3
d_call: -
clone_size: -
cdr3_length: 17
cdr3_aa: CASSLQPGPGFTDTQYF
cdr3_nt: TGCGCCAGCAGCCTACAACCGGGACCGGGATTCACAGATACGCAGTATTTT

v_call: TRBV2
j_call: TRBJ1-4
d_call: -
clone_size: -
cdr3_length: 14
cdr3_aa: CASSSGAPGEKLFF
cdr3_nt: TGTGCCAGCAGCTCTGGCGCCCCGGGTGAAAAACTGTTTTTT

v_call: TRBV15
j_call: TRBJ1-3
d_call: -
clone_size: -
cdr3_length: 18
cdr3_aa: CATSSPLQGSSSGNTIYF
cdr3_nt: TGTGCCACCAGCAGCCCACTACAGGGCTCCTCGTCTGGAAACACCATATATTTT

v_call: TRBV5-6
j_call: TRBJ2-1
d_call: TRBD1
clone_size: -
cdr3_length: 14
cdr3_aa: CASTPRTGSNEQFF
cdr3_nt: TGTGCCAGCACCCCGCGGACAGGGAGCAATGAGCAGTTCTTC

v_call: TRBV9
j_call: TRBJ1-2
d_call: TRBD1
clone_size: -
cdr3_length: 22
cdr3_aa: CASSVVAPTGGLPPRMFYGYTF
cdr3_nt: TGTGCCAGCAGCGTAGTGGCCCCGACAGGGGGCTTACCCCCAAGGATGTTCTATGGCTACACCTTC

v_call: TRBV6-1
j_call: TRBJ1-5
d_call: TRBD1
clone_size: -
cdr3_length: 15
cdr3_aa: CASSALTGTGQPQHF
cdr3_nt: TGTGCCAGCAGTGCCTTGACAGGGACGGGCCAGCCCCAGCATTTT

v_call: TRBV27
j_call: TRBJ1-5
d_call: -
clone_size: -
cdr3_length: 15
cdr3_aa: CASSPPGQWKQPQHF
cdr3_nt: TGTGCCAGCAGTCCCCCTGGGCAGTGGAAACAGCCCCAGCATTTT

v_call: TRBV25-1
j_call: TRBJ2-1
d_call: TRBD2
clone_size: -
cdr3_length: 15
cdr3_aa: CASSATSGRNNEQFF
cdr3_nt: TGTGCCAGCAGTGCGACTAGCGGGAGGAACAATGAGCAGTTCTTC

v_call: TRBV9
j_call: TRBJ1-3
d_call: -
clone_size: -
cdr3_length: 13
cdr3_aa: CASSVGGADTIYF
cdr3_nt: TGTGCCAGCAGCGTAGGGGGCGCGGACACCATATATTTT

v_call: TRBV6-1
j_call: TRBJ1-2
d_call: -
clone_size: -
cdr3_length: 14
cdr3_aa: CASSPQGYNYGYTF
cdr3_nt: TGTGCCAGCAGCCCGCAGGGTTATAACTATGGCTACACCTTC

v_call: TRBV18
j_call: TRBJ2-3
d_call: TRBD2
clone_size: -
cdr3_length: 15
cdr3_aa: CASSPGLASTDTQYF
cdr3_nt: TGTGCCAGCTCACCCGGACTAGCGAGCACAGATACGCAGTATTTT

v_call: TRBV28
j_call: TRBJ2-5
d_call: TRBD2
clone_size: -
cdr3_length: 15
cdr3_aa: CASSLTAGEGETQYF
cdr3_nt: TGTGCCAGCAGTTTAACTGCGGGAGAGGGTGAGACCCAGTACTTC

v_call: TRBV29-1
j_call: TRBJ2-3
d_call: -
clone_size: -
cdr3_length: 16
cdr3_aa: CSATSGRWDSTDTQYF
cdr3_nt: TGCAGCGCCACATCAGGTAGATGGGATAGCACAGATACGCAGTATTTT

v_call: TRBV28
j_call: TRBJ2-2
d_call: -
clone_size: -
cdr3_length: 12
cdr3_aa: CASSLPASLLFF
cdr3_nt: TGTGCCAGCAGTTTACCGGCTTCCCTCCTGTTTTTT

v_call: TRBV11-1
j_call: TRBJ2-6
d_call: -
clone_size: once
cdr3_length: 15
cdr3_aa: CASSQRGSGANVLTF
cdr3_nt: TGTGCCAGCAGCCAACGGGGCTCTGGGGCCAACGTCCTGACTTTC

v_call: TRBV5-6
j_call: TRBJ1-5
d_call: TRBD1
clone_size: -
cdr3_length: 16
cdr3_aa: CASSYVPGQDNQPQHF
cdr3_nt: TGTGCCAGCAGTTACGTCCCGGGACAGGACAATCAGCCCCAGCATTTT

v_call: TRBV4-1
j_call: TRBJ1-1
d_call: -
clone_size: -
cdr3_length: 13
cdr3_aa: CASSQVGGRGAFF
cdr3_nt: TGCGCCAGCAGCCAAGTCGGGGGCCGAGGCGCTTTCTTT

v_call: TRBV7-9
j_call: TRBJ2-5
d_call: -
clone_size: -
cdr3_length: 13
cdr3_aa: CASSRQIQETQYF
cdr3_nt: TGTGCCAGCAGCCGACAGATCCAAGAGACCCAGTACTTC

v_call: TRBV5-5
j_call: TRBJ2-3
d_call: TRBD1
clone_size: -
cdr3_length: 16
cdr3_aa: CASSQWGQTPTDTQYF
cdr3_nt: TGTGCCAGCAGCCAGTGGGGACAGACACCCACAGATACGCAGTATTTT

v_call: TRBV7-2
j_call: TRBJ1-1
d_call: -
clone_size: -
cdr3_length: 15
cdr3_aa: CASSLRSGVGTEAFF
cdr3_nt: TGTGCCAGCAGCTTAAGGTCAGGGGTCGGAACTGAAGCTTTCTTT

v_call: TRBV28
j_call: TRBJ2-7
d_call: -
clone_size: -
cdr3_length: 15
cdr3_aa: CASSLSGRKTYEQYF
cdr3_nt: TGTGCCAGCAGTTTATCGGGCAGGAAAACTTACGAGCAGTACTTC

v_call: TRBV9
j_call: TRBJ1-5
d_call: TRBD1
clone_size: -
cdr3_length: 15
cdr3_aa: CASSPSGRDRGPQHF
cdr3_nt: TGTGCCAGCAGCCCTTCCGGCCGGGACAGGGGACCCCAGCATTTT

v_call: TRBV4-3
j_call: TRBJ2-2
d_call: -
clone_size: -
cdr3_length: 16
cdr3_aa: CASSQQTGRNTGELFF
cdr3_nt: TGCGCCAGCAGCCAACAGACGGGTCGGAACACCGGGGAGCTGTTTTTT

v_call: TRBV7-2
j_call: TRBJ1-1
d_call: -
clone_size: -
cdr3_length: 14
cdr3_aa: CASSPTRARTEAFF
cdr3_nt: TGTGCCAGCAGCCCCACCAGGGCGCGGACTGAAGCTTTCTTT

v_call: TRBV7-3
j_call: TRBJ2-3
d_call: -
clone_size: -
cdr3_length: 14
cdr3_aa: CASSSAAGTDTQYF
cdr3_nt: TGTGCCAGCAGCTCGGCAGCGGGCACAGATACGCAGTATTTT

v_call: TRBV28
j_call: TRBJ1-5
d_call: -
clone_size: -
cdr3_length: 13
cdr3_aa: CASSPQGIQPQHF
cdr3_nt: TGTGCCAGCAGTCCGCAGGGTATCCAGCCCCAGCATTTT

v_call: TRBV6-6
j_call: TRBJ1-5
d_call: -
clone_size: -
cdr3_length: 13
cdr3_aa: CASSYSAGEPQHF
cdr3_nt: TGTGCCAGCAGTTACTCTGCAGGGGAGCCCCAGCATTTT

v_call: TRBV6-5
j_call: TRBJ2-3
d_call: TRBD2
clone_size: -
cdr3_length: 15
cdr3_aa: CASAQVAGGVDTQYF
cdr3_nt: TGTGCCAGCGCCCAGGTAGCGGGAGGGGTAGATACGCAGTATTTT

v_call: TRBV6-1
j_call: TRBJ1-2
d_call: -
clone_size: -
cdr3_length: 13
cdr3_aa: CASSVWISYGYTF
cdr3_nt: TGTGCCAGCAGTGTTTGGATATCCTATGGCTACACCTTC

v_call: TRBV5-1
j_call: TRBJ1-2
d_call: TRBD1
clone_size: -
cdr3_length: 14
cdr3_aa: CASSLKGQGGGYTF
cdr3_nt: TGCGCCAGCAGCTTGAAGGGACAGGGTGGCGGCTACACCTTC

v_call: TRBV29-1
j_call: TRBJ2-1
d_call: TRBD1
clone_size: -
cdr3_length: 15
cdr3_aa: CSVDRRDRVSNEQFF
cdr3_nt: TGCAGCGTTGACCGCCGGGACAGGGTATCCAATGAGCAGTTCTTC

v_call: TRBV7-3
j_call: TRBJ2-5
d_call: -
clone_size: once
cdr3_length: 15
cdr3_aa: CASSPRRGLGETQYF
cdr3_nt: TGTGCCAGCAGCCCACGCCGGGGACTGGGAGAGACCCAGTACTTC

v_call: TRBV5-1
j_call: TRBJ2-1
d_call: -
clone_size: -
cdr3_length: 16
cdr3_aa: CASSLGFRGSLGEQFF
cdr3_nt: TGCGCCAGCAGCTTGGGTTTTCGGGGGTCCCTTGGTGAGCAGTTCTTC